The present T cell receptor beta chain was sequenced within a study of blood T cell repertoires in COVID-19. The wider study: Italy, Spain and the United States were the sources of the convalescent and acute COVID-19 samples. PBMCs, B-cell-depleted T cells, or T cells provided the cDNA or gDNA that made up the material.

Per the authors' pipeline: Reference gene primers were amplified, and this amplification served to estimate nucleated cell counts. Sequenced by immunoSEQ multiplex PCR; TCRdb stores in-frame clones only, minus some. From that table come the V and J calls and clone size; the DNA was used to work out D and trimming. The table includes about 45,000 clones, roughly 90% detected once. CDR1 LGHDT and CDR2 YNNKEL come from the germline V gene (reference sequence). V lost 3 bases and J lost 5, with 13 bases in between. The CDR3 extends over 15 amino acids. Sequenced: peripheral blood. This TCR was recovered from a woman of 80 years or more with active COVID-19. The chain recombines TRBV3-1 (or the pseudogene TRBV3-2) with TRBJ1-4; possible D gene TRBD1, 5 bases. The CDR3 loop reads CASSHSRGPNEKLFF. The CDR3 DNA sequence: TGTGCCAGCAGCCATTCTAGGGGCCCCAATGAAAAACTGTTTTTT.